What follows are 25 T cell receptor beta chains derived from one specimen sequenced in a study of T cells in Graves' hyperthyroidism and ophthalmopathy. Amplified TCR beta CDR3 regions derived from RNA transcripts. A first-round RT-PCR of the TCR CDR3 used the HTBI primer set. Each CDR3 protein gets one entry after TCRdb re-called the multiplex PCR reads with MiXCR. Of roughly 380,000 distinct CDR3 sequences in the sample, 15% to 20% are singletons; the top ten hold 15%. The source material was blood. The source of these receptors is a woman in her 40s with Graves' ophthalmopathy.

In the case of this clonotype: A much larger clone lies one base from this, so it may be a read error. The chain combines TRBV25-1 with TRBJ1-1; 8 bases align to TRBD1. This CDR3 is 13 amino acids long. CDR1 MGHDK and CDR2 SYGVNS come from the germline V gene. CDR3 protein: CANPGGWNTVAFF. The CDR3 nucleotides read TGTGCCAACCCAGGGGGCTGGAACACTGTAGCTTTCTTT.

This clonotype was counted ten times or more. CDR3 loop: CASSIVQGAGNQPQHF. In nucleotides, the CDR3 is TGTGCCAGTAGTATTGTGCAGGGGGCGGGCAATCAGCCCCAGCATTTT. V is TRBV19 and J is TRBJ1-5; TRBD1 matches 8 bases. This CDR3 region has 16 residues. Germline CDR1 is LNHDA and CDR2 is SQIVND (reference sequence). V dropped 3 bases and J dropped 2; count of bases not matched to a gene: 6.

This clonotype was counted many times. The CDR3 DNA sequence: TGTGCCAGCAGCGCCGAAGCCAGGGAAGAGACCCAGTACTTC. This encodes CASSAEAREETQYF. V and J are TRBV7-8 and TRBJ2-5; D might be TRBD1 (5 bases). The CDR3 has 14 amino acids. CDR1 is SGHVS, CDR2 FQNEAQ, per germline. The V end was cut by 5 bases, the J end by 3 bases, with 13 bases between. Using reference TRBV7-8 and TRBJ2-5 for the parts outside the CDR3, the full variable domain is GAGVSQSPRYKVAKRGQDVALRCDPISGHVSLFWYQQALGQGPEFLTYFQNEAQLDKSGLPSDRFFAERPEGSVSTLKIQRTQQEDSAVYLCASSAEAREETQYFGPGTRLLVL.

This clonotype was seen many times. This chain links TRBV20-1 with TRBJ1-1; TRBD1 matches at 11 bases. The V gene end was trimmed by 5 bases and the J gene end by 4 bases; junction bases not matched to a gene: 6. The CDR3 totals 14 residues. The germline V gene encodes CDR1 DFQATT and CDR2 SNEGSKA (reference sequence). The CDR3 loop is CSALPGTGGTEAFF. CDR3 nucleotides: TGCAGTGCTCTCCCCGGGACAGGGGGCACTGAAGCTTTCTTT.

A remark on this clonotype: The junction differs from germline at one of its ends, possibly a read error. The chain joins TRBV28 to TRBJ1-2; D perhaps matches TRBD1 (5 bases). The CDR3 contains 15 residues. The germline V gene encodes CDR1 MDHEN and CDR2 SYDVKM. Here the CDR3 reads CASSYRATKVRDYIF. The DNA of the CDR3 is TGTGCCAGCAGCTACCGAGCGACAAAGGTTCGGGACTACATCTTC.

The sample holds many counts of this clonotype. The rearrangement joins TRBV12-3 or TRBV12-4 to TRBJ1-1, with TRBD1 as a possible D gene (6 bases). With 2 bases removed from V and 6 bases from J, the gap between germline ends came to 13 bases. The CDR3 loop spans 14 amino acids. Here the CDR3 reads CASSLNRVIPEAFF. The CDR3 nucleotides read TGTGCCAGCAGTTTAAACAGGGTTATCCCTGAAGCTTTCTTT.

The chain has TRBV6-1 and TRBJ2-5, with D possibly matching TRBD1 (7 bases). Trimming shortened V by 6 bases and J by 3 bases, and 14 bases separated the two germline ends. The CDR3 is made up of 14 amino acids. Germline V gene sequence: CDR1 MNHNS, CDR2 SASEGT. The CDR3 is CASSGGTAKETQYF. The CDR3 nucleotides read TGTGCCAGCAGCGGCGGGACAGCTAAAGAGACCCAGTACTTC.

Ten or more counts support this clonotype. The chain joins TRBV29-1 to TRBJ2-7; TRBD2 matches 11 bases. V lost 6 bases, J lost 3 bases, and 1 base stayed unmatched. Germline V gives CDR1 SQVTM, CDR2 ANQGSEA. The CDR3 is 12 residues long. The DNA of the CDR3 is TGCAGCGTGGGGACTAGCGGCTACGAGCAGTACTTC. This encodes CSVGTSGYEQYF.

There are many counts of this clonotype. The chain is built from TRBV2 and TRBJ1-6, with a tentative D call TRBD1 (6 bases). V was clipped by 6 bases and J by 4 bases, with 7 bases between them. The CDR3 sequence is 13 residues long. In germline, CDR1 is SNHLY, CDR2 FYNNEI. The CDR3 loop reads CASSTGYNSPLHF. CDR3 DNA: TGTGCCAGCAGCACAGGGTATAATTCACCCCTCCACTTT.

This clonotype was recorded at least ten times. V usage is TRBV20-1 and J usage is TRBJ1-1; 9 bases agree with TRBD1. This CDR3 contains 14 residues. V shed 1 base and J 4 bases; nucleotides not matched to a gene: 4. The germline gives CDR1 DFQATT, CDR2 SNEGSKA (reference sequence). This chain's CDR3 is CSARVGTGSTEAFF. The CDR3 nucleotides read TGCAGTGCTAGAGTTGGGACAGGGAGCACTGAAGCTTTCTTT.

The V and J genes are TRBV2 and TRBJ1-5, with D perhaps matching TRBD1 (6 bases). In germline, CDR1 is SNHLY, CDR2 FYNNEI. Trimming cost V 6 bases and J 0 bases, with 12 bases left between them. The length of the CDR3 is 15 residues. This chain's CDR3 is CASSGQFHSNQPQHF. Written as DNA, the CDR3 is TGTGCCAGCAGCGGACAGTTCCATAGCAATCAGCCCCAGCATTTT.

This clonotype was counted at least ten times. J is TRBJ2-5 and V is TRBV10-3, with 8 bases fitting TRBD2. J lost 4 bases, V lost 4 bases, and 11 bases had no gene match. This CDR3 is 16 amino acids long. The germline CDR1 and CDR2 sequences are ENHRY and SYGVKD. The CDR3 loop reads CAISGPGGPWGETQYF. The DNA of the CDR3 is TGTGCCATCAGTGGGCCGGGAGGGCCTTGGGGAGAGACCCAGTACTTC.

This clonotype came up many times. V gene TRBV11-2 combines with J gene TRBJ1-2; 7 nucleotides align to TRBD1. V lost 5 bases to trimming and J lost 4 bases; unmatched junction nucleotides: 7. The CDR3 consists of 14 residues. CDR1 SGHAT and CDR2 FQNNGV come from the germline V gene. For the CDR3, the DNA is TGTGCCAGCAGCAAGACAGGGATGAGCTATGGCTACACCTTC. Encoded protein: CASSKTGMSYGYTF. The full variable domain, with the rest looked up from reference TRBV11-2 and TRBJ1-2, is EAGVAQSPRYKIIEKRQSVAFWCNPISGHATLYWYQQILGQGPKLLIQFQNNGVVDDSQLPKDRFSAERLKGVDSTLKIQPAKLEDSAVYLCASSKTGMSYGYTFGSGTRLTVV.

The chain couples TRBV6-1 to TRBJ1-1, with D possibly matching TRBD1 (6 bases). The V end was cut by 6 bases, the J end by 1 base, with 12 bases between. Germline V gene data show CDR1 as MNHNS and CDR2 as SASEGT. There are 14 residues in the CDR3. CDR3 loop: CASRQGNGNTEAFF. The CDR3 DNA reads TGTGCCAGCAGACAGGGCAATGGGAACACTGAAGCTTTCTTT.

In its sample, this clonotype was seen a few times. The V call is TRBV4-3, the J call TRBJ1-2, with 7 positions matching TRBD1. The V and J ends lost 2 bases and 6 bases, in that order; junction bases with no gene match: 9. Germline V gene lookup returns CDR1 LGHNA and CDR2 YSLEER. CDR3 length equals 15 residues. The CDR3 sequence: CASSQSGTGVHGYTF. In DNA form, the CDR3 reads TGCGCCAGCAGCCAATCTGGTACAGGGGTGCATGGCTACACCTTC.

This clonotype was counted at least ten times. A much more abundant neighbour one base away suggests this may be a read error. The rearrangement uses TRBV2 and TRBJ2-5; D unresolved. Trimming left V 6 bases short and J 1 base short, with 9 bases between. The germline CDR1 and CDR2 sequences are SNHLY and FYNNEI. CDR3 length equals 13 residues. The CDR3 DNA is TGTGCCAGCAGACGGAACACCCAAGAGACCCAGTACTTC. It specifies CASRRNTQETQYF.

This clonotype was counted at least ten times. This chain connects TRBV10-2 to TRBJ1-5, with unresolved D. Germline values: CDR1 WSHSY, CDR2 SAAADI. This CDR3 region has 12 residues. V lost 2 bases and J 14 bases, leaving 13 bases between the germline ends. For the CDR3, the DNA is TGCGCCAGCAGTGAGACACCTGGATCAAAGCATTTT. Protein: CASSETPGSKHF.

This clonotype came up many times. This rearrangement joins TRBV30 to TRBJ1-1; no clear D. The CDR3 runs to 15 residues. CDR1 is GTSNPN, CDR2 SVGIG, per germline (reference sequence). Trimming stripped 2 bases from V and 1 base from J, with 14 bases between. In DNA, the CDR3 is TGTGCCTGGAGTCCTATGGGTCAGAAGAACACTGAAGCTTTCTTT. Its protein product is CAWSPMGQKNTEAFF.

This clonotype was seen repeatedly, ten times or more. This rearrangement joins TRBV3-1 to TRBJ2-1; D is unclear. The V end was cut by 0 bases, the J end by 4 bases, with 10 bases between. This CDR3 region has 15 residues. Germline V CDR1 and CDR2: LGHDT, YNNKEL (reference sequence). The CDR3 is CASSQEGQAYNEQFF. CDR3 bases: TGTGCCAGCAGCCAAGAAGGGCAGGCATACAATGAGCAGTTCTTC.

The gene calls are TRBV7-2 and TRBJ1-2; TRBD1 is a possible D gene (6 bases). CDR3 size: 16 residues. Germline CDR1 and CDR2: SGHTA and FQGNSA. V was trimmed by 4 bases and J by 2 bases, leaving 17 bases between them. The CDR3 DNA reads as TGTGCCAGCAGCTCAGCCTGGGGACACCTGAACTATGGCTACACCTTC. Translation gives CASSSAWGHLNYGYTF.

This clonotype was seen at least ten times. The V and J genes are TRBV20-1 and TRBJ2-3; D may be TRBD1 (6 bases). The CDR3 length is 11 residues. CDR1 DFQATT and CDR2 SNEGSKA come from the germline V gene (reference sequence). V lost 4 bases and J lost 7, with 9 bases in between. The CDR3, as DNA: TGCAGTGCTATTGGGGGCTATACGCAGTATTTT. Amino acid sequence: CSAIGGYTQYF.

The chain employs TRBV30 and TRBJ1-5; D is uncertain. Trimming removed 5 bases at V and 3 bases at J, with 11 bases between. CDR1 GTSNPN and CDR2 SVGIG come from the germline V gene (reference sequence). This CDR3 region has 13 residues. The CDR3: CAWSIDPNQPQHF. In DNA form, the CDR3 reads TGTGCCTGGTCGATTGATCCCAATCAGCCCCAGCATTTT.

This clonotype showed up just a few times. The chain employs TRBV5-1 and TRBJ2-2, with a possible D match to TRBD1 (6 bases). The CDR3 sequence is 16 residues long. Germline V gene sequence: CDR1 SGHRS, CDR2 YFSETQ. With 3 bases removed from V and 0 bases from J, the gap between germline ends came to 12 bases. The CDR3 region has the DNA TGCGCCAGCAGCTCCTCGGGACAAGCGAACACCGGGGAGCTGTTTTTT. Translating it yields CASSSSGQANTGELFF.

The genes are TRBV7-9 and TRBJ2-7, with D unclear. Germline V gene lookup returns CDR1 SEHNR and CDR2 FQNEAQ (reference sequence). V was clipped by 4 bases and J by 7 bases, with 8 bases between them. This CDR3 contains 11 residues. CDR3 bases: TGTGCCAGCAGCTGTTTGGGGGAGCAGTACTTC. Protein sequence: CASSCLGEQYF.

This clonotype was seen repeatedly, ten times or more. The rearrangement joins TRBV29-1 to TRBJ2-7; 7 bases are a match to TRBD2. CDR3 length equals 13 residues. After removal of 5 bases from V and 2 bases from J, the junction contained 6 bases not matched to a gene. Germline V lookup: CDR1 SQVTM, CDR2 ANQGSEA. CDR3 bases: TGCAGCGTTAGCGGGACGGGAACCTACGAGCAGTACTTC. This codes for CSVSGTGTYEQYF.